Included here is one TCR beta chain sequence, with context. Sequencing of TCR beta was carried out in blood CD8+ and CD4+ T cells. Germline CDR1 MNHEY, CDR2 SMNVEV (reference sequence). The germline V and J ends were trimmed by 5 bases and 8 bases, with 15 bases remaining between them. This CDR3 has 13 residues. The sample comes from a study of CD8 T cells in Susac syndrome. Study in general: Of the sequenced Susac syndrome patients, 5 or 6 had active disease and about eight were in remission.

RNA amounts of about 0.5 to 1 ug underwent reverse transcription with random hexamers. The authors amplified TCR beta CDR3 across 54 Vbeta and 13 Jbeta using immunoSEQ multiplex PCR. TCRdb re-derived calls from the immunoSEQ multiplex PCR reads in MiXCR, one entry per CDR3 protein. There are about 110,000 distinct CDR3 sequences in the sample; roughly 95% occur only once, and 0.41% lies in the top ten. The sample consisted of CD8+ T cells from PBMCs. The chain employs TRBV27 and TRBJ1-1, with D possibly TRBD1 on 6 matching bases. This receptor was obtained from a human donor with Susac syndrome. The CDR3 DNA sequence: TGTGCCAGCAGTGTGGGGCCGGGGGCCGAAGCTTTCTTT. As protein: CASSVGPGAEAFF.